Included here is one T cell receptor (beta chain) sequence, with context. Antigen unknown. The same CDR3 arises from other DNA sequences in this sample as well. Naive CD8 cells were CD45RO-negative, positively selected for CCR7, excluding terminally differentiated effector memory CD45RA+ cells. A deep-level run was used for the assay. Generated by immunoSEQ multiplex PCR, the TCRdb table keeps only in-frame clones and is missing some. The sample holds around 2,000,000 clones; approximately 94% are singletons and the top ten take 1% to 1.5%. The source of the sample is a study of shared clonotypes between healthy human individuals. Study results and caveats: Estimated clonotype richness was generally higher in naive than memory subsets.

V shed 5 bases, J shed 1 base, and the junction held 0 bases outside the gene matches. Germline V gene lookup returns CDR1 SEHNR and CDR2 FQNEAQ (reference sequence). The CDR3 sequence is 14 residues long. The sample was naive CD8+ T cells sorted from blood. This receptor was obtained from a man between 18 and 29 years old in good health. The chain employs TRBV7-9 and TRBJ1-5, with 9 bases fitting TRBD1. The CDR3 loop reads CASSTGGSNQPQHF. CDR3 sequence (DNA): TGTGCCAGCAGCACAGGGGGCAGCAATCAGCCCCAGCATTTT. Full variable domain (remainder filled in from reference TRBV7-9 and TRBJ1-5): DTGVSQNPRHKITKRGQNVTFRCDPISEHNRLYWYRQTLGQGPEFLTYFQNEAQLEKSRLLSDRFSAERPKGSFSTLEIQRTEQGDSAMYLCASSTGGSNQPQHFGDGTRLSIL.